This T cell receptor (beta chain) came from a study of beta chain features in type 1 diabetes. Staining for CD45RO/CCR7/CD25/CD127/CD95/CD27 allowed sorting of CD4+ naive, central memory, regulatory and stem cell-like memory cells. Populations obtained by sorting all exceeded 98% purity. Losses at the gene ends were 2 bases for V and 4 bases for J; bases not matched to a gene: 5. Germline loops: CDR1 GTSNPN, CDR2 SVGIG (reference sequence). The CDR3 length is 15 residues. About this clone itself: Antigen: not known.

Of the isolated RNA, all was reverse transcribed, and so the sequenced material was expressed TCRB transcripts. Naive, central memory and regulatory T cell samples came to a mean of roughly 3.6 million reads. Produced via immunoSEQ multiplex PCR; TCRdb's table is partial and in-frame only. The table records tens of thousands of clones, around three fifths of them present only once. Notes on the study in general: Naive, central memory and Treg TCRB repertoires appeared more alike in patients than in healthy donors. Shorter TCRB CDR3s, moderately but significantly so, marked every one of the four CD4+ subsets in Type 1 diabetes patients.

The receptor's source is a woman aged 25 to 39 with type 1 diabetes. Sequenced: Tregs from blood. The chain carries TRBV30 and TRBJ2-7; 13 bases are shared with TRBD2. The CDR3 loop is CAWSLGLAGLYEQYF. Here the CDR3 DNA reads TGTGCCTGGAGTCTGGGACTAGCGGGACTATACGAGCAGTACTTC.